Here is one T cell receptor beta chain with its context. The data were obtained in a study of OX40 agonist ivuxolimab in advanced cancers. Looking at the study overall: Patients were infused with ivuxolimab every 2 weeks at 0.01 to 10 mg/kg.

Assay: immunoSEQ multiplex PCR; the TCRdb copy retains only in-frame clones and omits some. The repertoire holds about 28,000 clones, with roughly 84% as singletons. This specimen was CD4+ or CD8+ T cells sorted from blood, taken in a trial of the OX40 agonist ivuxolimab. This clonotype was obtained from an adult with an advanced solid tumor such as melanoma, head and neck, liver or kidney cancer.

CDR3 region: CASSREGQGAYEQYF. CDR3 sequence (DNA): TGTGCCAGCAGCAGGGAGGGACAGGGGGCGTACGAGCAGTACTTC. V gene TRBV21-1 combines with J gene TRBJ2-7; no check of the table's D call, TRBD1, against the DNA was made. TRBV21-1 is assigned pseudogene status. The CDR3 runs 15 residues.